The TCR beta chain under discussion was sequenced for a study of T cells in Graves' hyperthyroidism and ophthalmopathy. Study-level points and caveats: Most thyroid clonotypes expanded above 0.001 were also detected in blood. A 13 V-J model separated ophthalmopathy from stable hyperthyroidism.

Regions amplified from RNA transcripts were the TCR beta CDR3 regions. Primed by the HTBI set, a first-round RT-PCR was run on the TCR CDR3. One entry per CDR3 protein, called by TCRdb with MiXCR from the multiplex PCR reads. Of fewer than 400,000 distinct CDR3 sequences in the sample, 16% are singletons; the top ten hold roughly 33%. As concerns this clonotype: The antigen remains unidentified.

Trimming removed 7 bases from V and 8 bases from J, with 22 bases in between. Germline V lookup: CDR1 DFQATT, CDR2 SNEGSKA (reference sequence). The CDR3 length is 14 residues. This sequence joins TRBV20-1 and TRBJ2-3; possible D gene TRBD2, 5 bases. The sequenced sample was blood. The TCR originated in a man aged 25 to 40 with Graves' hyperthyroidism. The CDR3: CSVLLRGTVGTQYF. The CDR3, as DNA: TGCAGTGTTCTGCTTCGGGGAACAGTGGGTACGCAGTATTTT.